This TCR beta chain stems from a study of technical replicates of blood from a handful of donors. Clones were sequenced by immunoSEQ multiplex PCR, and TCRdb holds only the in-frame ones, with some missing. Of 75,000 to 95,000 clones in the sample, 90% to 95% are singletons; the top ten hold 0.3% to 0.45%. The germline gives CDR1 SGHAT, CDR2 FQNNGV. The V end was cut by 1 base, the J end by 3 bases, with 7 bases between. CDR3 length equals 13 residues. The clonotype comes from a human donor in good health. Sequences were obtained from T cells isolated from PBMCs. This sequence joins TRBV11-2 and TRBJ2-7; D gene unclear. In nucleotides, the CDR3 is TGTGCCAGCAGCTTAGCTTCTAACTACGAGCAGTACTTC. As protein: CASSLASNYEQYF.